These T cell receptor beta chains were read from a single sample in a study of metastatic and nonmetastatic thyroid tumors. Using MiXCR, TCRdb re-called clones from the PCR reads. The sample lists some 19,000 clones, roughly 33% occurring once. The specimen was adjacent normal tissue. The receptors shown here come from a female donor with papillary thyroid cancer or a benign thyroid nodule (not recorded which). Some clones in this sample may be carry-over from other donors' samples. The CDR3 runs from the conserved cysteine through the conserved F or W. D genes are given only for firm matches. The listing skips clone size in some rows; elsewhere it reads once, few, many or a size class.

>TRBD2|TRBJ2-7|-|TRBV2
CASESGERGLEQYF
TGTGCCAGCGAATCTGGGGAGCGGGGTTTAGAGCAGTACTTC
>-|TRBJ1-4|many|TRBV6-7
CASSYSEENEKLFF
TGTGCCAGCAGTTACTCGGAGGAGAATGAAAAACTGTTTTTT
>-|TRBJ2-1|-|TRBV20-1
CSALGPNDGGNVQFF
TGCAGTGCTTTGGGACCGAACGATGGGGGGAATGTGCAGTTCTTC
>-|TRBJ2-3|-|TRBV10-2
CATTLPPPTDTQYF
TGCGCCACCACGCTCCCCCCGCCCACAGATACGCAGTATTTT
>-|TRBJ1-6|-|TRBV6-1
CASTSGGRLGKSPLHF
TGTGCCAGCACCTCGGGGGGGAGGTTGGGGAAATCACCCCTCCACTTT
>-|TRBJ1-1|-|TRBV18
CASSPGAGAMNTEAFF
TGTGCCAGCTCACCTGGGGCAGGGGCCATGAACACTGAAGCTTTCTTT
>TRBD2|TRBJ2-1|few|TRBV6-4
CASSDSSSGRDEQFF
TGTGCCAGCAGTGACTCATCTAGCGGGAGGGATGAGCAGTTCTTC
>TRBD1|TRBJ1-1|few|TRBV6-6
CASSYWQGAQTEAFF
TGTGCCAGCAGTTATTGGCAGGGGGCTCAGACTGAAGCTTTCTTT
>TRBD1|TRBJ2-1|once|TRBV11-2
CASSLGGQGSYNEQFF
TGTGCCAGCAGCTTAGGCGGACAGGGGAGCTACAATGAGCAGTTCTTC
>TRBD2|TRBJ2-1|-|TRBV5-1
CASSLSGNNEQFF
TGCGCCAGCAGCTTAAGCGGGAACAATGAGCAGTTCTTC
>-|TRBJ2-1|many|TRBV10-1
CASSVSRYNEQFF
TGCGCCAGCAGTGTTAGCCGGTACAATGAGCAGTTCTTC
>-|TRBJ1-3|-|TRBV28
CASSISPTGNTIYF
TGTGCCAGCAGTATATCCCCTACAGGAAACACCATATATTTT
>-|TRBJ2-1|-|TRBV5-1
CASSLAVGAYNEQFF
TGCGCCAGCAGCTTGGCGGTGGGAGCTTACAATGAGCAGTTCTTC
>-|TRBJ2-7|-|TRBV11-2
CASSLLGESDEQYF
TGTGCCAGCAGCCTCCTGGGGGAGTCGGACGAGCAGTACTTC
>-|TRBJ2-7|few|TRBV15
CATSRDYGTYEQYF
TGTGCCACCAGCAGAGACTATGGAACCTACGAGCAGTACTTC
>TRBD2|TRBJ2-7|-|TRBV15
CATSRDRTSAHEQYF
TGTGCCACCAGCAGAGACAGGACTAGCGCTCACGAGCAGTACTTC
>TRBD1|TRBJ1-6|-|TRBV7-3
CASSPGTGINSPIHF
TGTGCCAGCAGCCCAGGGACAGGGATAAATTCACCCATCCACTTT
>TRBD1|TRBJ1-5|many|TRBV18
CASSQTGNHQPQHF
TGTGCCAGCTCGCAGACAGGGAATCATCAGCCCCAGCATTTT
>-|TRBJ1-1|-|TRBV11-2
CASSGGLAGGTEAFF
TGTGCCAGCAGCGGTGGGCTAGCGGGGGGGACTGAAGCTTTCTTT
>-|TRBJ2-2|-|TRBV10-3
CAISDWGETGELFF
TGTGCCATCAGTGACTGGGGGGAGACCGGGGAGCTGTTTTTT
>-|TRBJ2-3|medium-sized|TRBV12-3/TRBV12-4
CASSSSDTQYF
TGTGCCAGCAGTTCGTCAGATACGCAGTATTTT
>-|TRBJ2-7|medium-sized|TRBV28
CASNPSAVSSYEQYF
TGTGCCAGCAACCCCTCGGCGGTCAGCTCCTACGAGCAGTACTTC
>-|TRBJ2-3|many|TRBV24-1
CATSSHSEPTDTQYF
TGTGCCACCAGTTCGCACTCCGAACCCACAGATACGCAGTATTTT
>TRBD2|TRBJ2-7|-|TRBV7-6
CASSSSGYYEQYF
TGTGCCAGCAGTTCTAGCGGATACTACGAGCAGTACTTC
>TRBD2|TRBJ2-5|-|TRBV11-1
CASSLVTSGEETQYF
TGTGCCAGCAGCTTGGTCACTAGCGGAGAGGAGACCCAGTACTTC